The following is a T cell receptor beta chain sequence with its context. The sample comes from a study of blood T cell repertoires in COVID-19. Study context: Collection of acute and convalescent COVID-19 samples took place in the United States, Italy and Spain. In each case, the material was cDNA or gDNA derived from T cells, B-cell-depleted T cells, or PBMCs.

Methods used by the authors: By means of reference gene primer amplification, nucleated cell counts were estimated. The repertoire was sequenced with immunoSEQ multiplex PCR; TCRdb's copy has only in-frame clones and lacks some. That table supplies the V and J calls and clone size; D and trimming were determined from the DNA. The sample includes some 120,000 clones, roughly 74% of them seen just once. The origin of this receptor is a man aged 60 to 75 with acute or convalescent COVID-19. Sequenced material: peripheral blood.

The CDR3 sequence is CASSLTGDTGELFF. The CDR3 coding sequence is TGTGCCAGCAGCTTAACGGGTGACACCGGGGAGCTGTTTTTT. J is TRBJ2-2 and V is TRBV7-9; D remains unclear. Germline-derived CDR1 and CDR2 are SEHNR and FQNEAQ (reference sequence). V lost 2 bases to trimming and J lost 3 bases, with 7 bases between them. This CDR3 spans 14 amino acids.